This T cell receptor (beta chain) appears in the sequencing data of a study of regulatory T cells in long-lasting Graves disease. Assembly of TCR beta libraries relied on iRepertoire HTBI primers together with Arm-PCR of CDR3 regions. TCRdb re-called the multiplex PCR reads through MiXCR, storing one row per CDR3 protein. The sample has roughly 250,000 distinct CDR3 sequences; about 17% are singletons. Noted time point: newly diagnosed GD, antithyroid drugs for less than 3 months. Extracted RNA from PBMCs served as the source of the TCR library. This CDR3 region has 15 residues. Germline V lookup: CDR1 MGHRA, CDR2 YSYEKL. V was pared by 0 bases and J by 5 bases, with 11 bases between. This clonotype showed up many times. A further study also used this sample, focusing on T cells in Graves' hyperthyroidism and ophthalmopathy.

The clonotype originates from a woman aged 25 to 45 with Graves disease. V and J are TRBV4-1 and TRBJ1-3; D is possibly TRBD1 (5 bases). The material sequenced was peripheral blood mononuclear cells (PBMCs), taken at new diagnosis, from a patient treated with antithyroid drugs. The CDR3 protein is CASSQDWGRRNTIYF. CDR3 in DNA: TGCGCCAGCAGCCAAGACTGGGGACGGAGAAACACCATATATTTT.